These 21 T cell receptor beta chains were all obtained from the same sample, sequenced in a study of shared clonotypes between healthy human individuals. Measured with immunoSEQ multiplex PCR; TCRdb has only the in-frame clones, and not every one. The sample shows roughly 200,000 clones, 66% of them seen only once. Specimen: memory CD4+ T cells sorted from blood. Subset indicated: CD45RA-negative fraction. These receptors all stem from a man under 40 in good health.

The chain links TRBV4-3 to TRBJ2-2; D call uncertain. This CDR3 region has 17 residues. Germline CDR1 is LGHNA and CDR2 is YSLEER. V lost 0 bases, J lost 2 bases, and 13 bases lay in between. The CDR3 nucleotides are TGCGCCAGCAGCCAAGATATGTCGGGCTACAACACCGGGGAGCTGTTTTTT. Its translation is CASSQDMSGYNTGELFF.

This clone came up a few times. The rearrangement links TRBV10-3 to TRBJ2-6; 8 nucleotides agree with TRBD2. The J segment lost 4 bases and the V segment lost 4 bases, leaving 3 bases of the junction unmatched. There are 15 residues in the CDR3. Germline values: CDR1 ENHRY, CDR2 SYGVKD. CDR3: CAISGSGTGANVLTF. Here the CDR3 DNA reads TGTGCCATCAGTGGTAGCGGGACCGGGGCCAACGTCCTGACTTTC.

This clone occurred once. The CDR3 nucleotides are TGTGCCAGCAGCTTTTCATCTACAGGGAACTACGAGCAGTACTTC. Translating it yields CASSFSSTGNYEQYF. The chain uses TRBV7-2 and TRBJ2-7; tentatively, D is TRBD1 (6 bases). This CDR3 contains 15 residues. The V end lost 3 bases, the J end lost 3 bases, and 15 bases lay between the germline ends. Germline CDR1 SGHTA, CDR2 FQGNSA.

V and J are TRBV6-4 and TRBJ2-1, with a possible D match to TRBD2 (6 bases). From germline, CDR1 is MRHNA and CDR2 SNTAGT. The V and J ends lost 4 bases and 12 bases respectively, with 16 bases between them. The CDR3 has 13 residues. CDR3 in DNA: TGTGCCAGCAGTGCAACGCGGGGACTTGCGCAGTTCTTC. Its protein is CASSATRGLAQFF.

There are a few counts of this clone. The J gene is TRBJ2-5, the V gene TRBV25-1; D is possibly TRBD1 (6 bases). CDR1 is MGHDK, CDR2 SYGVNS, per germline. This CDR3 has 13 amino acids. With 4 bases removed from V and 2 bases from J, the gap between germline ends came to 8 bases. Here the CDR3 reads CASSADRQETQYF. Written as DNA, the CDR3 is TGTGCCAGCAGTGCGGACAGACAAGAGACCCAGTACTTC.

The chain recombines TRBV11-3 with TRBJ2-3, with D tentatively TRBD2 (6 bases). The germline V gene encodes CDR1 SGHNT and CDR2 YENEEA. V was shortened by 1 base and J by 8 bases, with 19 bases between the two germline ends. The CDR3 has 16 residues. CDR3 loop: CASSLGAGASRGTQYF. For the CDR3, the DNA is TGTGCCAGCAGCTTAGGAGCGGGCGCAAGTCGGGGTACGCAGTATTTT. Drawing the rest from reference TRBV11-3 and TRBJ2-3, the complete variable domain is EAGVVQSPRYKIIEKKQPVAFWCNPISGHNTLYWYLQNLGQGPELLIRYENEEAVDDSQLPKDRFSAERLKGVDSTLKIQPAELGDSAVYLCASSLGAGASRGTQYFGPGTRLTVL.

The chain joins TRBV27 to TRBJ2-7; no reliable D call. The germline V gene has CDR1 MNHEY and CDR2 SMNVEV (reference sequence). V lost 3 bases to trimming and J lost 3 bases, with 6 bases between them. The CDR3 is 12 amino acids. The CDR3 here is CASSFAGYEQYF. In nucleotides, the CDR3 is TGTGCCAGCAGTTTCGCCGGCTACGAGCAGTACTTC.

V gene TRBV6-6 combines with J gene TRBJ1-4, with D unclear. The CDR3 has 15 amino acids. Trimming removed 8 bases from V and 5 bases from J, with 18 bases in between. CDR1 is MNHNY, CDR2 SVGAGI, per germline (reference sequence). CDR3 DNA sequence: TGTGCCAGCTCTTCAGTACCGACCGTGAATGAAAAACTGTTTTTT. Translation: CASSSVPTVNEKLFF.

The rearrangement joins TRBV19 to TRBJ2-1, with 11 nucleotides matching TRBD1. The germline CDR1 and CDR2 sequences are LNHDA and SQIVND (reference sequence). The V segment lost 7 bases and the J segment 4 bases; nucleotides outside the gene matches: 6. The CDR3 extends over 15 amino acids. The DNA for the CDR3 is TGTGCCAGTATTAAGGACAGGGGGCCTTACAATGAGCAGTTCTTC. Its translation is CASIKDRGPYNEQFF.

CDR3 sequence: CASSFSGAHSNTGELFF. For the CDR3, the DNA is TGTGCCAGCAGCTTTTCCGGGGCCCATTCGAACACCGGGGAGCTGTTTTTT. V and J are TRBV7-8 and TRBJ2-2, with D possibly called TRBD1 or TRBD2 (5 bases each). This CDR3 region has 17 residues. Germline values: CDR1 SGHVS, CDR2 FQNEAQ. The V end lost 3 bases, the J end lost 0 bases, and 14 bases lay between the germline ends.

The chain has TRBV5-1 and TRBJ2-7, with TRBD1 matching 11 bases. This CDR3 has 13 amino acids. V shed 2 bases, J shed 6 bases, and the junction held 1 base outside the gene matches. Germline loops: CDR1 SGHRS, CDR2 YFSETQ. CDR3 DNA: TGCGCCAGCAGCTTAGGGACAGGGGGCGAGCAGTACTTC. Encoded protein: CASSLGTGGEQYF.

This chain's CDR3 is CSVERFGGKAKNIQYF. CDR3 nucleotides: TGCAGCGTTGAGAGGTTCGGCGGGAAAGCCAAAAACATTCAGTACTTC. The rearrangement links TRBV29-1 to TRBJ2-4; maybe TRBD2 (6 bases). From germline, CDR1 is SQVTM and CDR2 ANQGSEA. The CDR3 spans 16 residues. Trimming stripped 3 bases from V and 0 bases from J, with 15 bases between.

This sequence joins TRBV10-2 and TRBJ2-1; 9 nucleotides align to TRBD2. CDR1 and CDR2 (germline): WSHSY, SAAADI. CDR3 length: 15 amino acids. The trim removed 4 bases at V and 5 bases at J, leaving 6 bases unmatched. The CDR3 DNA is TGCGCCAGCAGTGCGGGGACTAGCAGAAACAATGAGCAGTTCTTC. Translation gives CASSAGTSRNNEQFF.

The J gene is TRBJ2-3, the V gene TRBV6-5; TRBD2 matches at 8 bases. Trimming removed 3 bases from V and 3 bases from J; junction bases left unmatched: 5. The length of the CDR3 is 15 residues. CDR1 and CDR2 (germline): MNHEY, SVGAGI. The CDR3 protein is CASSYRTSRTDTQYF. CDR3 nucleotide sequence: TGTGCCAGCAGTTATAGGACTAGCAGGACAGATACGCAGTATTTT.

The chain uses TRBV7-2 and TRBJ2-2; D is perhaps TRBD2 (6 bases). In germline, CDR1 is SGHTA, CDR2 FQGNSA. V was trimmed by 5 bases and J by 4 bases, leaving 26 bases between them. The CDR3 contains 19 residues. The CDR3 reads CASSRNTGALGGGTGELFF. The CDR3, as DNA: TGTGCCAGCAGCCGCAATACGGGAGCGCTAGGTGGTGGCACCGGGGAGCTGTTTTTT.

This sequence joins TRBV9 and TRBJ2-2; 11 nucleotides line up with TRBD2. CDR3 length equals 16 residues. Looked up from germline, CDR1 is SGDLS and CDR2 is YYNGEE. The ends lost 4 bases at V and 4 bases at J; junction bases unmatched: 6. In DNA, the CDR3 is TGTGCCAGCAGCCCAGGGACTAGCGGACTCACCGGGGAGCTGTTTTTT. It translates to CASSPGTSGLTGELFF. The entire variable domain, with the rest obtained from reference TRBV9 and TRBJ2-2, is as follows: DSGVTQTPKHLITATGQRVTLRCSPRSGDLSVYWYQQSLDQGLQFLIQYYNGEERAKGNILERFSAQQFPDLHSELNLSSLELGDSALYFCASSPGTSGLTGELFFGEGSRLTVL.

CDR3 protein: CASTKDYTDTQYF. CDR3 in DNA: TGTGCCAGCACTAAGGACTACACAGATACGCAGTATTTT. The V and J genes are TRBV5-6 and TRBJ2-3, with D tentatively TRBD2 (6 bases). V was shortened by 6 bases and J by 2 bases, with 10 bases between the two germline ends. The CDR3 is made up of 13 amino acids. CDR1 and CDR2 (germline): SGHDT, YYEEEE.

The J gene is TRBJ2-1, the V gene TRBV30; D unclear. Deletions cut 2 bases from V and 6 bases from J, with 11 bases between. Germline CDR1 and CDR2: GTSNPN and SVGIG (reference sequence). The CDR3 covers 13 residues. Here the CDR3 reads CAWSLGKVNEQFF. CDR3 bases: TGTGCCTGGAGTTTAGGGAAGGTCAATGAGCAGTTCTTC. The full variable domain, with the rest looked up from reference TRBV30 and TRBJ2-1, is SQTIHQWPATLVQPVGSPLSLECTVEGTSNPNLYWYRQAAGRGLQLLFYSVGIGQISSEVPQNLSASRPQDRQFILSSKKLLLSDSGFYLCAWSLGKVNEQFFGPGTRLTVL.

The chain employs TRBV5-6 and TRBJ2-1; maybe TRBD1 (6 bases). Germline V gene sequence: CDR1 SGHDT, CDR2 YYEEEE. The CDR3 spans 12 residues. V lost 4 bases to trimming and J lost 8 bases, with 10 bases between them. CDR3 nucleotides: TGTGCCAGCAGCCAAACAGGGTATGAGCAGTTCTTC. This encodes CASSQTGYEQFF. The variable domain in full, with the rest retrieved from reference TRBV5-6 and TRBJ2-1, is DAGVTQSPTHLIKTRGQQVTLRCSPKSGHDTVSWYQQALGQGPQFIFQYYEEEERQRGNFPDRFSGHQFPNYSSELNVNALLLGDSALYLCASSQTGYEQFFGPGTRLTVL.

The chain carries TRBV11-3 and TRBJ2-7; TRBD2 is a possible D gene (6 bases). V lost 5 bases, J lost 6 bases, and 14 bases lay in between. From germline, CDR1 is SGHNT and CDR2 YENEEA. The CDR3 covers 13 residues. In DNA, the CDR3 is TGTGCCAGCAGCGTAAGGGACTTTGTCGAGCAGTACTTC. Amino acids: CASSVRDFVEQYF.

The CDR3 nucleotides read TGTGCCAGTAGTATTAGAGGAGCGGGAGGAACTGGGGCCAACGTCCTGACTTTC. It codes for CASSIRGAGGTGANVLTF. The chain carries TRBV19 and TRBJ2-6; TRBD2 matches 9 bases. Per germline, CDR1 LNHDA and CDR2 SQIVND (reference sequence). The CDR3 extends over 18 amino acids. J was trimmed by 2 bases and V by 3 bases; bases with no gene match: 8.